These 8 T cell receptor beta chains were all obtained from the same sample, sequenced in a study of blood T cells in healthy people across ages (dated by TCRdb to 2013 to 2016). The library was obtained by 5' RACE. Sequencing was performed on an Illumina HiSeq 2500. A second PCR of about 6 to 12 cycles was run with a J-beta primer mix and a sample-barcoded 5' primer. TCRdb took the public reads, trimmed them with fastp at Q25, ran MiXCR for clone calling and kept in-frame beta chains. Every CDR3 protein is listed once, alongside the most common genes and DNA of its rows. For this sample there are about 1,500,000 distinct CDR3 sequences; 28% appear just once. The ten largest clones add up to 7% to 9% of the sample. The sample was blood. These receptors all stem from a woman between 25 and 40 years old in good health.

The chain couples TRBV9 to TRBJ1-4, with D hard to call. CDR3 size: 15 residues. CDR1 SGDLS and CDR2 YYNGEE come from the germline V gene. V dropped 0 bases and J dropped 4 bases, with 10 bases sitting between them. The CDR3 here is CASSVAEGVNEKLFF. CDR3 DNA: TGTGCCAGCAGCGTAGCGGAGGGTGTTAATGAAAAACTGTTTTTT. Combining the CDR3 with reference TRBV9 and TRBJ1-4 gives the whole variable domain DSGVTQTPKHLITATGQRVTLRCSPRSGDLSVYWYQQSLDQGLQFLIQYYNGEERAKGNILERFSAQQFPDLHSELNLSSLELGDSALYFCASSVAEGVNEKLFFGSGTQLSVL.

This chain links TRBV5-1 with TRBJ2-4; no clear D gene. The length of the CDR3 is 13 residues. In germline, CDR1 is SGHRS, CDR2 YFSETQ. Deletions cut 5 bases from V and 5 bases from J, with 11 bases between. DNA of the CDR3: TGCGCCAGCAGGGTGGGTGGGGAAAACATTCAGTACTTC. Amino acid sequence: CASRVGGENIQYF.

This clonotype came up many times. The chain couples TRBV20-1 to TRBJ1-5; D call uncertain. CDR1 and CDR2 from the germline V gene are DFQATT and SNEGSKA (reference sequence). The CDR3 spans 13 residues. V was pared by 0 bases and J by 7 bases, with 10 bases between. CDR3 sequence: CSARDPGRQPQHF. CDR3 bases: TGCAGTGCTAGAGATCCGGGTAGGCAGCCCCAGCATTTT.

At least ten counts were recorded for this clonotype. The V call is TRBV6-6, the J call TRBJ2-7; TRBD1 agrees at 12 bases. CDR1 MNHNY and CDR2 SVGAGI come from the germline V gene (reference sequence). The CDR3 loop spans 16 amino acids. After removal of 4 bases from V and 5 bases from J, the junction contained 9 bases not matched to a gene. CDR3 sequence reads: CASSFPGTGGIDEQYF. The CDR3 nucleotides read TGTGCCAGCAGTTTCCCTGGGACAGGGGGCATCGACGAGCAGTACTTC.

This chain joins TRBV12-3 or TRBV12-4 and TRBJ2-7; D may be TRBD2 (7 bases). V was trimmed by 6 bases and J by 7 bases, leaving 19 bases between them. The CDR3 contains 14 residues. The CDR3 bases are TGTGCCAGCAGGCGCGTGGCGGGGGACAATGAGCAGTACTTC. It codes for CASRRVAGDNEQYF.

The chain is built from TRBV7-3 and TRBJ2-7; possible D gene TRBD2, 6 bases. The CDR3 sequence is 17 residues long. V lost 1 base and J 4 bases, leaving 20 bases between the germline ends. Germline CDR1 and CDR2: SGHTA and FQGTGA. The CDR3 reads CASSLMGTGEIQYEQYF. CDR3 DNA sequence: TGTGCCAGCAGCTTAATGGGAACGGGGGAGATACAATACGAGCAGTACTTC.

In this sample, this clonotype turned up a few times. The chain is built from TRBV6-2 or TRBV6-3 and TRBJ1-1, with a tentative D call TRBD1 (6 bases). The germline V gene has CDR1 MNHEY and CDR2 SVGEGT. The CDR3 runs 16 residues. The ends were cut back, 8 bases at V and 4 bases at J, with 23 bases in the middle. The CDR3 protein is CASSSDRMGLGTEAFF. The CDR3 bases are TGTGCCAGCTCATCCGACAGGATGGGGTTGGGCACTGAAGCTTTCTTT.

DNA for the CDR3: TGTGCCAGCAGTTTATACCAGAGCAAGAATCAGCCCCAGCATTTT. Protein sequence: CASSLYQSKNQPQHF. The chain joins TRBV27 to TRBJ1-5; D remains unclear. CDR1 and CDR2 (germline): MNHEY, SMNVEV (reference sequence). V was cut by 1 base and J by 4 bases, with 11 bases left in between. The CDR3 has 15 amino acids.